The clone carrying this TCR beta chain appeared many times. What it binds is unknown. This sample is part of a study of early T cells in non-severe SARS-CoV-2 infection. Study at large: The input, bulk RNA from unsorted whole blood, was sequenced, and chains were unpaired. Study conclusions and caveats: In VDJdb matching, anti-spike CD8 responses were favored while private and CD4 specificities went missing.

Individual cDNA molecules were tagged with unique molecular identifiers, the study reported. MiXCR, applied by TCRdb to the 5' RACE reads, yields one record per CDR3 protein. The sample lists about 40,000 distinct CDR3 sequences, approximately 4.8% occurring once. The ends were cut back, 2 bases at V and 5 bases at J, with 5 bases in the middle. The CDR3 is made up of 12 amino acids. Germline V CDR1 and CDR2: LNHDA, SQIVND (reference sequence). Sample: whole blood. This clonotype originated in an adult who was a healthcare worker with PCR-confirmed SARS-CoV-2 infection or an uninfected control (not recorded which). This chain uses TRBV19 with TRBJ2-3; D gene ambiguous. CDR3 amino acids: CASSILGDTQYF. The CDR3 coding sequence is TGTGCCAGTAGTATACTCGGAGATACGCAGTATTTT. The variable domain in full, with the rest retrieved from reference TRBV19 and TRBJ2-3, is DGGITQSPKYLFRKEGQNVTLSCEQNLNHDAMYWYRQDPGQGLRLIYYSQIVNDFQKGDIAEGYSVSREKKESFPLTVTSAQKNPTAFYLCASSILGDTQYFGPGTRLTVL.